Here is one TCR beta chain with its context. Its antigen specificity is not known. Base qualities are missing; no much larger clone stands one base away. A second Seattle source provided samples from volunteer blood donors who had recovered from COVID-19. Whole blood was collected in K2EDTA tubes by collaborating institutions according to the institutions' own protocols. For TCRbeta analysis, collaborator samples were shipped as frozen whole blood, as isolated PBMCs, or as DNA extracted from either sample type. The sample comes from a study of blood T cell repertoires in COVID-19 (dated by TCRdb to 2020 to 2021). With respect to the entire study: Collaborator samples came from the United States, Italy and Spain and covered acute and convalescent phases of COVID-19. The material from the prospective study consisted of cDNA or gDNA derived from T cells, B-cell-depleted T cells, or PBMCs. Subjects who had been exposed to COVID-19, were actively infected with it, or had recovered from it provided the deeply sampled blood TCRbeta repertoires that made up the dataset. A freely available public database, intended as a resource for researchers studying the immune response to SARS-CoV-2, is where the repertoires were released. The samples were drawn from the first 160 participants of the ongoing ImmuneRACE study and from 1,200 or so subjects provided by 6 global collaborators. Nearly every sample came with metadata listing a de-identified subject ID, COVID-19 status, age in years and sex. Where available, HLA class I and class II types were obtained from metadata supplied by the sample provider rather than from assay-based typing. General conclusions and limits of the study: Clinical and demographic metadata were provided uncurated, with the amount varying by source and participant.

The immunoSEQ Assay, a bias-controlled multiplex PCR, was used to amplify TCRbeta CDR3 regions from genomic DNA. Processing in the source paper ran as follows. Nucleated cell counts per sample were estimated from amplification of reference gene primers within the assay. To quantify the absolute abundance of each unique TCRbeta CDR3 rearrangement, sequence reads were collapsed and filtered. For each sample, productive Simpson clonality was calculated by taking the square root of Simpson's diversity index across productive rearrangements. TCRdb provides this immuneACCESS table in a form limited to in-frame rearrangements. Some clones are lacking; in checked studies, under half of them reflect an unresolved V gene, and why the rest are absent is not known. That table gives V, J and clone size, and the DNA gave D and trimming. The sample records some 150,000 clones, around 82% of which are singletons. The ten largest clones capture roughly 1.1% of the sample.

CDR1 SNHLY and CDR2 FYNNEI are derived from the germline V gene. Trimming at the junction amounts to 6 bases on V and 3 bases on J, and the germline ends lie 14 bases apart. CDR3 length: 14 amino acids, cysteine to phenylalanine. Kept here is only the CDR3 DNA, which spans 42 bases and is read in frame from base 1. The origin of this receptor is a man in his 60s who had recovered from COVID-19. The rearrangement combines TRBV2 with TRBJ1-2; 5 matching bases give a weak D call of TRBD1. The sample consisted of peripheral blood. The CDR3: CASSAQGSDYGYTF. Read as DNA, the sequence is TGTGCCAGCAGCGCCCAGGGTTCTGACTATGGCTACACCTTC.